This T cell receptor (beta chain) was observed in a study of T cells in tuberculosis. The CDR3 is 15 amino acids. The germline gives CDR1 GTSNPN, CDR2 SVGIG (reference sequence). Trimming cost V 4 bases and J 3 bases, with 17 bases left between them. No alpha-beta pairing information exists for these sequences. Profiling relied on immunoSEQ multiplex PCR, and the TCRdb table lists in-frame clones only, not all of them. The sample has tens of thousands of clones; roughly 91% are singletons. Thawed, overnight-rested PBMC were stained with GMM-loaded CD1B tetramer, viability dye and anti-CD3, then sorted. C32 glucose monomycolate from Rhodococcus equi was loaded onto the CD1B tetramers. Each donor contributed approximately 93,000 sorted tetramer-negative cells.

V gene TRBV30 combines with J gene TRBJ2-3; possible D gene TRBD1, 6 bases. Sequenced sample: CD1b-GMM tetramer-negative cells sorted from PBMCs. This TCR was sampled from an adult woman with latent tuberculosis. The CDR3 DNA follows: TGTGCCTGGAAGAGACATGGACAGTTTACAGATACGCAGTATTTT. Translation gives CAWKRHGQFTDTQYF.